The 20 T cell receptor beta chains below come from one sample, sequenced in a study of PD-L1 blockade in urothelial cancer. The protocol was immunoSEQ multiplex PCR, while the TCRdb copy is restricted to in-frame clones and leaves out a portion. The sample consists of approximately 71,000 clones, around nine tenths of them appearing once. The specimen was PBMCs, collected around atezolizumab (anti-PD-L1) treatment. These receptors were obtained from a man between 60 and 75 years old with urothelial cancer.

The chain employs TRBV19 and TRBJ2-3; 15 bases align to TRBD2. The CDR3 has 18 amino acids. Trimming cost V 5 bases and J 3 bases; bases outside gene matches: 9. Germline CDR1 reads LNHDA; CDR2 reads SQIVND (reference sequence). CDR3 protein: CASSPRTSGRAGTDTQYF. The CDR3 DNA is TGTGCCAGTAGTCCTCGGACTAGCGGGAGGGCCGGGACAGATACGCAGTATTTT.

The CDR3 sequence: CASSLAGSGHETQYF. DNA of the CDR3: TGCGCCAGCAGCTTGGCCGGGAGCGGGCACGAGACCCAGTACTTC. The rearrangement uses TRBV5-1 and TRBJ2-5; D may be TRBD2 (6 bases). The germline V gene encodes CDR1 SGHRS and CDR2 YFSETQ. CDR3 size: 15 residues. Deletions cut 0 bases from V and 5 bases from J, with 14 bases between. Full variable domain (remainder filled in from reference TRBV5-1 and TRBJ2-5): KAGVTQTPRYLIKTRGQQVTLSCSPISGHRSVSWYQQTPGQGLQFLFEYFSETQRNKGNFPGRFSGRQFSNSRSEMNVSTLELGDSALYLCASSLAGSGHETQYFGPGTRLLVL.

V is TRBV27 and J is TRBJ1-5; 9 bases are a match to TRBD1. V lost 9 bases and J lost 0; bases outside the gene matches: 9. Germline-derived CDR1 and CDR2 are MNHEY and SMNVEV (reference sequence). The CDR3 is 16 residues long. CDR3: CASMRTGVSSNQPQHF. The CDR3 nucleotides read TGTGCCAGTATGCGGACAGGGGTGAGTAGCAATCAGCCCCAGCATTTT.

The V gene is TRBV19, the J gene TRBJ2-5; the D gene is possibly TRBD1 (6 bases). Germline CDR1 reads LNHDA; CDR2 reads SQIVND (reference sequence). V dropped 4 bases and J dropped 1 base, with 13 bases sitting between them. The CDR3 has 15 amino acids. The chain's CDR3 is CASSTTQGIQETQYF. The DNA of the CDR3 is TGTGCCAGTAGTACTACGCAGGGGATCCAAGAGACCCAGTACTTC.

V usage is TRBV6-5 and J usage is TRBJ2-3; 9 bases map to TRBD1. There are 15 residues in the CDR3. CDR1 is MNHEY, CDR2 SVGAGI, per germline. The trim removed 6 bases at V and 1 base at J, leaving 5 bases unmatched. The CDR3 bases are TGTGCCAGCAGCTCTACAGGGGGCGGCACAGATACGCAGTATTTT. It codes for CASSSTGGGTDTQYF.

The chain has TRBV7-9 and TRBJ2-1, with 7 positions matching TRBD1. The germline V gene has CDR1 SEHNR and CDR2 FQNEAQ (reference sequence). After removal of 1 base from V and 0 bases from J, the junction contained 3 bases not matched to a gene. The CDR3 spans 16 residues. CDR3 nucleotides: TGTGCCAGCAGCTTAGGAGGGGGCCCCTCCTACAATGAGCAGTTCTTC. This encodes CASSLGGGPSYNEQFF.

V usage is TRBV14 and J usage is TRBJ1-4; weak D call: TRBD1 (5 bases). CDR3 length equals 14 residues. The ends were cut back, 6 bases at V and 7 bases at J, with 15 bases in the middle. Germline V lookup: CDR1 SGHDN, CDR2 FVKESK. Here the CDR3 reads CASSPPAGGEKLFF. CDR3 DNA sequence: TGTGCCAGCAGTCCCCCCGCGGGGGGTGAAAAACTGTTTTTT. The full variable domain, rest sourced from reference TRBV14 and TRBJ1-4, is EAGVTQFPSHSVIEKGQTVTLRCDPISGHDNLYWYRRVMGKEIKFLLHFVKESKQDESGMPNNRFLAERTGGTYSTLKVQPAELEDSGVYFCASSPPAGGEKLFFGSGTQLSVL.

The chain recombines TRBV5-1 with TRBJ2-7, with TRBD1 identical over 8 bases. The CDR3 has 14 amino acids. V was clipped by 0 bases and J by 2 bases; unmatched bases: 1. Germline V gives CDR1 SGHRS, CDR2 YFSETQ. In DNA, the CDR3 is TGCGCCAGCAGCTTGGCGGGACAGGCCTACGAGCAGTACTTC. It encodes CASSLAGQAYEQYF.

V gene TRBV28 combines with J gene TRBJ2-1; TRBD2 is a possible D gene (6 bases). Germline V CDR1 and CDR2: MDHEN, SYDVKM. With 5 bases removed from V and 10 bases from J, the gap between germline ends came to 21 bases. The CDR3 sequence is 15 residues long. The DNA of the CDR3 is TGTGCCAGCAGTCCGCCCGGGAGAGGTAGTGGGGAGCAGTTCTTC. Its protein is CASSPPGRGSGEQFF.

V is TRBV7-2 and J is TRBJ2-5; 7 bases map to TRBD1. This CDR3 has 13 amino acids. Germline lookup yields CDR1 SGHTA and CDR2 FQGNSA. V lost 5 bases and J lost 6; bases outside the gene matches: 6. CDR3 region: CASSLGQEQTQYF. The CDR3 region has the DNA TGTGCCAGCAGCCTCGGACAGGAGCAGACCCAGTACTTC.

The chain carries TRBV7-7 and TRBJ2-1; a possible D gene is TRBD2 (6 bases). The germline V and J ends were trimmed by 4 bases and 3 bases, with 10 bases remaining between them. CDR1 is SSHAT, CDR2 FNYEAQ, per germline (reference sequence). This CDR3 is built from 14 residues. The CDR3 protein is CASSYRLDYNEQFF. DNA for the CDR3: TGTGCCAGCAGCTACCGACTAGACTACAATGAGCAGTTCTTC.

This chain joins TRBV5-4 and TRBJ2-1; 8 nucleotides match TRBD2. Germline lookup yields CDR1 SGHNT and CDR2 YYREEE (reference sequence). The CDR3 contains 15 residues. Trimming cost V 4 bases and J 9 bases; bases outside gene matches: 12. CDR3 residues: CASSPPLAGSGEQFF. CDR3 DNA: TGTGCCAGCAGCCCCCCTCTAGCGGGCTCTGGTGAGCAGTTCTTC.

The chain couples TRBV19 to TRBJ1-1; 7 bases map to TRBD1. J lost 4 bases, V lost 5 bases, and 7 bases had no gene match. The CDR3 has 14 amino acids. Per the germline V gene, CDR1 is LNHDA and CDR2 is SQIVND (reference sequence). The CDR3 is CASSARQGGTEAFF. Written as DNA, the CDR3 is TGTGCCAGTAGTGCCAGACAGGGTGGCACTGAAGCTTTCTTT.

The chain has TRBV10-3 and TRBJ2-1; perhaps TRBD2 as D (6 bases). CDR3 size: 19 residues. Per germline, CDR1 ENHRY and CDR2 SYGVKD. The germline V and J ends were trimmed by 2 bases and 5 bases, with 25 bases remaining between them. The CDR3 DNA follows: TGTGCCATCAGTGAGCGAGGCCTACCGGGGACTTCCTATGACAATGAGCAGTTCTTC. Translation gives CAISERGLPGTSYDNEQFF.

The V and J genes are TRBV5-5 and TRBJ2-5, with 7 bases matching TRBD1. The junction had 5 bases not matched to a gene; V was cut back by 1 base and J by 5 bases. This CDR3 is 14 amino acids long. Germline CDR1 reads SGHKS; CDR2 reads YYEKEE (reference sequence). This chain's CDR3 is CASSLTGVRETQYF. The CDR3, as DNA: TGTGCCAGCAGCTTGACAGGGGTTCGGGAGACCCAGTACTTC.

The chain links TRBV7-2 to TRBJ2-2, with 8 bases that match TRBD1. Per the germline V gene, CDR1 is SGHTA and CDR2 is FQGNSA. The junction had 11 bases not matched to a gene; V was cut back by 8 bases and J by 6 bases. CDR3 length: 15 amino acids. The CDR3 DNA reads as TGTGCCAGCGGACAGGGACCCCTTATGGCCGGGGAGCTGTTTTTT. It encodes CASGQGPLMAGELFF.

The CDR3 sequence: CASTDSPVRGEKLFF. CDR3 DNA: TGTGCCAGCACCGACAGCCCGGTTCGGGGGGAAAAACTGTTTTTT. V usage is TRBV11-2 and J usage is TRBJ1-4; a weak D match, TRBD1 (5 bases). CDR1 is SGHAT and CDR2 is FQNNGV in the germline V gene. V was pared by 7 bases and J by 8 bases, with 20 bases between. The CDR3 runs 15 residues.

In this sample, this clone turned up once. V gene TRBV19 combines with J gene TRBJ2-3; maybe TRBD1 (6 bases). Trimming left V 4 bases short and J 2 bases short, with 16 bases between. The CDR3 spans 16 residues. Germline V gives CDR1 LNHDA, CDR2 SQIVND (reference sequence). The CDR3: CASSTPGQIFTDTQYF. The CDR3 coding sequence is TGTGCCAGTAGTACCCCCGGACAGATATTCACAGATACGCAGTATTTT.

This rearrangement joins TRBV28 to TRBJ2-5, with 12 nucleotides matching TRBD1. This CDR3 has 15 amino acids. The germline CDR1 and CDR2 sequences are MDHEN and SYDVKM. V trimming: 4 bases; J trimming: 5 bases; junction bases outside the gene matches: 5. The CDR3 is CASSSRDRGHETQYF. Written as DNA, the CDR3 is TGTGCCAGCAGTTCCCGGGACAGGGGGCACGAGACCCAGTACTTC.

The count of this clone is one. J is TRBJ2-2 and V is TRBV25-1; D may be TRBD1 (6 bases). Per germline, CDR1 MGHDK and CDR2 SYGVNS. The V end was cut by 3 bases, the J end by 3 bases, with 8 bases between. The length of the CDR3 is 14 residues. The CDR3 coding sequence is TGTGCCAGCAGTGAGGACAGATACACCGGGGAGCTGTTTTTT. Protein sequence: CASSEDRYTGELFF.